The clone carrying this TCR beta chain was seen a handful of times. This sample stems from a study of blood T cells in healthy people across ages. Then a second PCR, running roughly 7 to 11 cycles, was carried out with a sample-barcoded 5' primer and a J-beta primer mix. From the 5' RACE reads, TCRdb called clonotypes with MiXCR, one entry per CDR3 protein. The sample has almost 550,000 distinct CDR3 sequences; 24% are singletons. These same data were also listed under a study on T cells of mothers and their children.

The TCR originated in a boy under 18 in good health. What was sequenced was blood.

The CDR3 bases are TGTGCCAGCATGTCGCCCAACCCCTTCTATGGCTACACCTTC. Its protein product is CASMSPNPFYGYTF. The rearrangement joins TRBV12-3 or TRBV12-4 to TRBJ1-2; no definite D call. This CDR3 spans 14 amino acids. V was shortened by 7 bases and J by 4 bases, with 16 bases between the two germline ends.